The 16 T cell receptor beta chains given below trace back to one sample, sequenced in a study of blood T cells in healthy people across ages. Primers used in a second PCR of roughly 6 to 12 cycles were a sample-barcoded 5' primer and a J-beta primer mix. TCRdb fed the 5' RACE reads into MiXCR, producing one record per CDR3 protein. The sample lists about 1,600,000 distinct CDR3 sequences; roughly 45% were seen once. Sample: blood. All receptors derive from a woman aged 18-29 years in good health.

This clonotype has more than one count but fewer than ten. V and J are TRBV15 and TRBJ1-2; TRBD1 might be the D (5 bases). The CDR3 has 13 residues. The germline gives CDR1 LNHNV, CDR2 YYDKDF (reference sequence). The germline V and J ends were trimmed by 1 base and 6 bases, with 9 bases remaining between them. CDR3 residues: CATSRVQEDGYTF. The CDR3 DNA sequence: TGTGCCACCAGCAGAGTACAGGAGGATGGCTACACCTTC.

The chain uses TRBV10-2 and TRBJ1-6; D perhaps matches TRBD1 (6 bases). CDR1 and CDR2 from the germline V gene are WSHSY and SAAADI. The CDR3 has 14 amino acids. The V and J ends lost 3 bases and 9 bases respectively, with 12 bases between them. The CDR3 loop reads CASSDQGFGSPLHF. The DNA of the CDR3 is TGCGCCAGCAGTGACCAGGGGTTCGGTTCACCCCTCCACTTT.

This clonotype was counted many times. The gene calls are TRBV2 and TRBJ2-1, with 9 bases that match TRBD2. Germline V CDR1 and CDR2: SNHLY, FYNNEI. The CDR3 is 15 amino acids. Germline trimming cut 6 bases from V and 3 bases from J; bases unmatched to any gene: 6. The CDR3 DNA sequence: TGTGCCAGCAGCGCCGGGACTAGCAGCTACAATGAGCAGTTCTTC. Protein sequence: CASSAGTSSYNEQFF. Full variable domain (outside the CDR3, taken from reference TRBV2 and TRBJ2-1): EPEVTQTPSHQVTQMGQEVILRCVPISNHLYFYWYRQILGQKVEFLVSFYNNEISEKSEIFDDQFSVERPDGSNFTLKIRSTKLEDSAMYFCASSAGTSSYNEQFFGPGTRLTVL.

The V call is TRBV7-9, the J call TRBJ2-3; 8 nucleotides agree with TRBD1. The CDR3 sequence is 15 residues long. With V trimmed by 7 bases and J by 4 bases, 10 bases remained unmatched. Germline V CDR1 and CDR2: SEHNR, FQNEAQ (reference sequence). CDR3 protein: CASTRYRGRSDTQYF. DNA of the CDR3: TGTGCCAGCACGAGATACAGGGGGAGGTCAGATACGCAGTATTTT.

The chain combines TRBV2 with TRBJ2-1, with D perhaps matching TRBD2 (7 bases). The ends were cut back, 7 bases at V and 6 bases at J, with 13 bases in the middle. Germline values: CDR1 SNHLY, CDR2 FYNNEI. This CDR3 has 13 amino acids. The CDR3 DNA sequence: TGTGCCAGCAAGGGGGAGGGCCGCAATGAGCAGTTCTTC. Its protein is CASKGEGRNEQFF.

This clonotype was picked up a small number of times. The CDR3 region is CASSWTGGNEQFF. CDR3 coding DNA: TGTGCCAGCAGTTGGACAGGGGGGAATGAGCAGTTCTTC. The chain combines TRBV3-1 with TRBJ2-1, with 10 nucleotides matching TRBD1. V trimming: 6 bases; J trimming: 7 bases; junction bases outside the gene matches: 3. This CDR3 has 13 amino acids. The V gene's germline CDR1 is LGHDT and CDR2 YNNKEL (reference sequence).

Concerning this clonotype itself: One end of the junction does not line up with germline, which may come from a read error. The J gene is TRBJ1-2, the V gene TRBV20-1; weak D call: TRBD1 (6 bases). Germline CDR1 reads DFQATT; CDR2 reads SNEGSKA (reference sequence). CDR3 length: 16 residues. The CDR3 region is CSARDVTGLGGYGYTF. In DNA, the CDR3 is TGCAGTGCGAGAGATGTGACAGGCCTAGGTGGCTATGGCTACACCTTC.

The rearrangement links TRBV24-1 to TRBJ1-4, with a weak D call TRBD1 (5 bases). Trimming shortened V by 3 bases and J by 2 bases, and 6 bases separated the two germline ends. This CDR3 region has 14 residues. Germline CDR1 is KGHDR and CDR2 is SFDVKD. The CDR3 protein is CATSDGGTNEKLFF. The DNA of the CDR3 is TGTGCCACCAGTGATGGGGGGACTAATGAAAAACTGTTTTTT.

The chain has TRBV7-9 and TRBJ2-1, with 8 bases that match TRBD1. Germline V lookup: CDR1 SEHNR, CDR2 FQNEAQ (reference sequence). This CDR3 is built from 15 residues. J was trimmed by 5 bases and V by 5 bases; bases with no gene match: 8. The CDR3 DNA follows: TGTGCCAGCAGCCCGAGATGGACAGGGCACAATGAGCAGTTCTTC. This encodes CASSPRWTGHNEQFF. The full variable domain, in which reference TRBV7-9 and TRBJ2-1 provide the parts outside the CDR3, is DTGVSQNPRHKITKRGQNVTFRCDPISEHNRLYWYRQTLGQGPEFLTYFQNEAQLEKSRLLSDRFSAERPKGSFSTLEIQRTEQGDSAMYLCASSPRWTGHNEQFFGPGTRLTVL.

The rearrangement uses TRBV28 and TRBJ1-5; D is unresolved. Per germline, CDR1 MDHEN and CDR2 SYDVKM. Trimming cost V 3 bases and J 7 bases, with 7 bases left between them. This CDR3 spans 12 amino acids. This chain's CDR3 is CASSLWYQPQHF. CDR3 in DNA: TGTGCCAGCAGTTTGTGGTACCAGCCCCAGCATTTT. The whole variable domain, remainder taken from reference TRBV28 and TRBJ1-5, is DVKVTQSSRYLVKRTGEKVFLECVQDMDHENMFWYRQDPGLGLRLIYFSYDVKMKEKGDIPEGYSVSREKKERFSLILESASTNQTSMYLCASSLWYQPQHFGDGTRLSIL.

At least ten counts were recorded for this clonotype. This chain uses TRBV20-1 with TRBJ2-3; TRBD2 matches at 10 bases. Germline lookup yields CDR1 DFQATT and CDR2 SNEGSKA (reference sequence). V gave up 3 bases and J gave up 5 bases; unmatched junction bases: 8. The CDR3 covers 15 residues. CDR3 protein: CSARDGLAVRDTQYF. CDR3 nucleotide sequence: TGCAGTGCTAGGGACGGACTAGCGGTTAGAGATACGCAGTATTTT.

This clonotype came up many times. V and J are TRBV29-1 and TRBJ2-7, with a possible D match to TRBD2 (5 bases). Deletions cut 6 bases from V and 4 bases from J, with 10 bases between. There are 11 residues in the CDR3. Germline V gene data show CDR1 as SQVTM and CDR2 as ANQGSEA. Here the CDR3 DNA reads TGCAGCGTCCGGGATTTATACGAGCAGTACTTC. Translated, it gives CSVRDLYEQYF.

This rearrangement joins TRBV7-2 to TRBJ2-1, with D uncertain. The germline V gene has CDR1 SGHTA and CDR2 FQGNSA. The CDR3 runs 12 residues. The germline V and J ends were trimmed by 1 base and 10 bases, with 8 bases remaining between them. CDR3 sequence reads: CASSLGVREQFF. The CDR3 bases are TGTGCCAGCAGCTTAGGGGTCAGGGAGCAGTTCTTC.

As concerns this clonotype: The germline gene is not matched at one end of the junction; a read error may be the cause. V and J are TRBV19 and TRBJ1-2; D possibly corresponds to TRBD1 (5 bases). Germline V lookup: CDR1 LNHDA, CDR2 SQIVND (reference sequence). This CDR3 spans 14 amino acids. CDR3 bases: TGTGCCAGTAGTTCCCCGGGGTTGCGGGACGGCTGCACCTTC. Residues: CASSSPGLRDGCTF.

This chain uses TRBV9 with TRBJ2-1; no definite D call. In germline, CDR1 is SGDLS, CDR2 YYNGEE. V lost 2 bases to trimming and J lost 8 bases, with 8 bases between them. The CDR3 has 12 residues. The CDR3 nucleotides read TGTGCCAGCAGCGTGGTAGTCTATGAGCAGTTCTTC. This encodes CASSVVVYEQFF.

The rearrangement joins TRBV9 to TRBJ2-7; perhaps TRBD2 as D (5 bases). There are 15 residues in the CDR3. Per the germline V gene, CDR1 is SGDLS and CDR2 is YYNGEE. V dropped 3 bases and J dropped 2 bases, with 15 bases sitting between them. DNA of the CDR3: TGTGCCAGCAGCGCGAAGCGGATCTTAGCCTACGAGCAGTACTTC. Its protein product is CASSAKRILAYEQYF.